This TCR beta chain was documented in a study of blood T cell repertoires in COVID-19. With 1 base removed from V and 0 bases from J, the gap between germline ends came to 19 bases. This CDR3 is 19 amino acids long. Looked up from germline, CDR1 is LNHNV and CDR2 is YYDKDF (reference sequence). The protocol was immunoSEQ multiplex PCR, while the TCRdb copy is restricted to in-frame clones and leaves out a portion. The sample lists some 140,000 clones, 79% seen once, with 3.5% to 4.5% in the top ten. The clonotype comes from a man aged 60 to 69 with acute or convalescent COVID-19. The source material was peripheral blood. The chain is built from TRBV15 and TRBJ1-3; maybe TRBD1 (5 bases). DNA for the CDR3: TGTGCCACCAGCAGAGTAAGGGAGGACACGACGAGCTCTGGAAACACCATATATTTT. Encoded protein: CATSRVREDTTSSGNTIYF.